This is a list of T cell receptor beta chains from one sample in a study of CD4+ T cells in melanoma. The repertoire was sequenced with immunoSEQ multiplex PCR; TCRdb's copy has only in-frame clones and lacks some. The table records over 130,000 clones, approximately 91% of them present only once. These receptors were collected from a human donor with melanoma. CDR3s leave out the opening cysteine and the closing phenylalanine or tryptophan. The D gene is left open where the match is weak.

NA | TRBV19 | ASSKRDSVTEAF
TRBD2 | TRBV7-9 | ASSLGLGLADTQY
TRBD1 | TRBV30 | AWRDPDRVQQPQH
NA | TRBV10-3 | AISESLVLRGLGQETQY
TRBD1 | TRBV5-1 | ATSGQGTLTDTQY
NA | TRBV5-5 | ASESYRGTIYGYT
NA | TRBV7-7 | ASSLSPRGNATNEKLF
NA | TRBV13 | ASSLSSETQY
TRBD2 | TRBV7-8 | ASSSEGTSGGAYEQY
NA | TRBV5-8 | ASSLQGDGYGYT
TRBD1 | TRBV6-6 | ASSWTGEGVAF
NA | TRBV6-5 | ASSYEGGSAYNEQF
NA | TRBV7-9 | ASSSPMAEAF
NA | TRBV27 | ASSRRGDPGNTIY